These 32 T cell receptor beta chains were all obtained from the same sample, sequenced in a study of T cell changes during pregnancy in multiple sclerosis. Assay used: immunoSEQ multiplex PCR; TCRdb lists only in-frame clones, some missing. The sample carries around 80,000 clones, under 95% recorded once. The source was peripheral blood, collected before pregnancy. These receptors were taken from a female donor with multiple sclerosis, enrolled in a pregnancy study.

The chain is built from TRBV6-5 and TRBJ1-2; D gene unclear. Germline lookup yields CDR1 MNHEY and CDR2 SVGAGI. The V end was cut by 1 base, the J end by 4 bases, with 10 bases between. CDR3 size: 14 residues. The chain's CDR3 is CASSYFGPSYGYTF. The CDR3 nucleotides read TGTGCCAGCAGTTACTTCGGTCCGTCCTATGGCTACACCTTC.

Only one count was recorded for this clone. The chain carries TRBV23-1 and TRBJ1-2; D is ambiguous. TRBV23-1 is treated as an ORF (open reading frame) with a function not yet certain. Deletions cut 7 bases from V and 4 bases from J, with 10 bases between. The length of the CDR3 is 12 residues. The DNA of the CDR3 is TGCGCCAGCATCCGGGAAGGCTATGGCTACACCTTC. The encoded protein is CASIREGYGYTF.

The chain joins TRBV29-1 to TRBJ1-2; the D is unclear. Per the germline V gene, CDR1 is SQVTM and CDR2 is ANQGSEA. The length of the CDR3 is 11 residues. V gave up 6 bases and J gave up 8 bases, with 13 bases separating them. CDR3 coding DNA: TGCAGCGTAGCGGGAGGCGACGGCTACACCTTC. It codes for CSVAGGDGYTF.

The CDR3: CASSGLVENTEAFF. The CDR3 DNA sequence: TGCGCCAGCAGTGGTTTAGTAGAGAACACTGAAGCTTTCTTT. The V and J genes are TRBV10-2 and TRBJ1-1, with no clear D. V lost 4 bases and J 1 base, leaving 10 bases between the germline ends. Germline lookup yields CDR1 WSHSY and CDR2 SAAADI. This CDR3 comprises 14 residues.

The chain has TRBV28 and TRBJ2-7; D is possibly TRBD2 (5 bases). Trimming shortened V by 5 bases and J by 5 bases, and 13 bases separated the two germline ends. Germline V gives CDR1 MDHEN, CDR2 SYDVKM. The CDR3 spans 13 residues. The CDR3 region has the DNA TGTGCCAGCAGTCGGGGTAGGTGGGACGAGCAGTACTTC. Translation: CASSRGRWDEQYF. The full variable domain, with the rest looked up from reference TRBV28 and TRBJ2-7, is DVKVTQSSRYLVKRTGEKVFLECVQDMDHENMFWYRQDPGLGLRLIYFSYDVKMKEKGDIPEGYSVSREKKERFSLILESASTNQTSMYLCASSRGRWDEQYFGPGTRLTVT.

The chain is built from TRBV5-1 and TRBJ2-1; 15 nucleotides line up with TRBD2. Germline-derived CDR1 and CDR2 are SGHRS and YFSETQ. The CDR3 is 18 residues long. Trimming cost V 7 bases and J 4 bases; bases outside gene matches: 12. The CDR3 bases are TGCGCCAGCGATGAAGGGACTAGCGGGGGGAGGGCTTACAATGAGCAGTTCTTC. It is translated as CASDEGTSGGRAYNEQFF. The full variable domain, rest sourced from reference TRBV5-1 and TRBJ2-1, is KAGVTQTPRYLIKTRGQQVTLSCSPISGHRSVSWYQQTPGQGLQFLFEYFSETQRNKGNFPGRFSGRQFSNSRSEMNVSTLELGDSALYLCASDEGTSGGRAYNEQFFGPGTRLTVL.

The rearrangement uses TRBV5-5 and TRBJ1-1, with D unclear. The CDR3 is 12 amino acids. Germline assignment: CDR1 SGHKS and CDR2 YYEKEE (reference sequence). Trimming pared 6 bases from V and 0 bases from J, leaving 6 bases between. The CDR3 region is CASTSVNTEAFF. The CDR3 coding sequence is TGTGCCAGCACGTCGGTGAACACTGAAGCTTTCTTT.

The rearrangement joins TRBV4-1 to TRBJ1-5; TRBD1 matches 7 bases. Germline trimming cut 1 base from V and 6 bases from J; bases unmatched to any gene: 6. Per the germline V gene, CDR1 is MGHRA and CDR2 is YSYEKL. The CDR3 is made up of 15 amino acids. CDR3 sequence: CASSQVQGGGQPQHF. DNA of the CDR3: TGCGCCAGCAGCCAAGTCCAAGGGGGCGGTCAGCCCCAGCATTTT.

This clone has a single count. Other nucleotide sequences in the sample specify the same CDR3. The chain carries TRBV30 and TRBJ1-1; D is perhaps TRBD1 (6 bases). The V gene lost 2 bases and the J gene lost 4 bases, with 14 bases spanning the gap. Per the germline V gene, CDR1 is GTSNPN and CDR2 is SVGIG (reference sequence). The CDR3 length is 14 residues. CDR3 protein: CAWSQGGGFTEAFF. CDR3 nucleotides: TGTGCCTGGAGTCAAGGGGGGGGGTTCACTGAAGCTTTCTTT. The whole variable domain, filled in from reference TRBV30 and TRBJ1-1, reads SQTIHQWPATLVQPVGSPLSLECTVEGTSNPNLYWYRQAAGRGLQLLFYSVGIGQISSEVPQNLSASRPQDRQFILSSKKLLLSDSGFYLCAWSQGGGFTEAFFGQGTRLTVV.

The chain recombines TRBV6-5 with TRBJ1-2; TRBD1 matches at 12 bases. Germline assignment: CDR1 MNHEY and CDR2 SVGAGI. The CDR3 sequence is 14 residues long. J was trimmed by 4 bases and V by 6 bases; bases with no gene match: 3. The CDR3 DNA reads TGTGCCAGCAGGGGACAGGGGGCGCCCTATGGCTACACCTTC. Its translation is CASRGQGAPYGYTF.

The chain links TRBV5-1 to TRBJ1-2; D ambiguous. Germline V gene data show CDR1 as SGHRS and CDR2 as YFSETQ. The CDR3 is made up of 12 amino acids. V was trimmed by 4 bases and J by 6 bases, leaving 10 bases between them. CDR3 in DNA: TGCGCCAGCAGCCCCAGGCGGGATGGCTACACCTTC. It translates to CASSPRRDGYTF.

V and J are TRBV6-5 and TRBJ1-2; D may be TRBD1 (6 bases). CDR3 length: 12 residues. Deletions cut 11 bases from V and 7 bases from J, with 17 bases between. Germline assignment: CDR1 MNHEY and CDR2 SVGAGI. CDR3 nucleotide sequence: TGTGCCGCCTACCAGGGGTTATTTGGCTACACCTTC. It encodes CAAYQGLFGYTF.

The V and J genes are TRBV5-8 and TRBJ2-7; TRBD2 might be the D (5 bases). The germline CDR1 and CDR2 sequences are SGHTS and YDEGEE. The CDR3 totals 16 residues. V dropped 0 bases and J dropped 3 bases, with 16 bases sitting between them. CDR3 region: CASSLDAARVDYEQYF. The CDR3 DNA reads as TGTGCCAGCAGCTTGGACGCTGCGAGGGTTGACTACGAGCAGTACTTC. The entire variable domain, with the rest obtained from reference TRBV5-8 and TRBJ2-7, is as follows: EAGVTQSPTHLIKTRGQQATLRCSPISGHTSVYWYQQALGLGLQFLLWYDEGEERNRGNFPPRFSGRQFPNYSSELNVNALELEDSALYLCASSLDAARVDYEQYFGPGTRLTVT.

The J gene is TRBJ1-2, the V gene TRBV7-9, with no clear D. Between the trimmed V and J ends, which lost 0 bases and 7 bases, there was a span of 15 bases. Germline V lookup: CDR1 SEHNR, CDR2 FQNEAQ (reference sequence). This CDR3 comprises 15 residues. The CDR3 region is CASSLATPAGGGYTF. The CDR3 nucleotides are TGTGCCAGCAGCTTAGCGACGCCCGCCGGAGGTGGCTACACCTTC.

The CDR3: CSVDTGFQETQYF. Written as DNA, the CDR3 is TGCAGCGTGGATACAGGCTTCCAAGAGACCCAGTACTTC. The V gene is TRBV29-1, the J gene TRBJ2-5; D may be TRBD1 (5 bases). Germline V gives CDR1 SQVTM, CDR2 ANQGSEA. The V and J ends lost 6 bases and 1 base respectively, with 12 bases between them. The CDR3 totals 13 residues.

The chain recombines TRBV18 with TRBJ1-6, with a possible D match to TRBD1 (6 bases). CDR3 length equals 17 residues. The V end lost 5 bases, the J end lost 8 bases, and 22 bases lay between the germline ends. Per germline, CDR1 KGHSH and CDR2 LQKENI. The CDR3 region is CASSALPLGARDSPLHF. The CDR3 nucleotides are TGTGCCAGCTCAGCCCTCCCTTTGGGGGCGAGGGATTCACCCCTCCACTTT.

V is TRBV5-6 and J is TRBJ2-3, with 12 positions matching TRBD2. This CDR3 comprises 16 residues. CDR1 is SGHDT, CDR2 YYEEEE, per germline. V lost 0 bases to trimming and J lost 4 bases; unmatched junction nucleotides: 3. CDR3 amino acids: CASSLASSGGADTQYF. The CDR3, as DNA: TGTGCCAGCAGCTTGGCTTCTAGCGGGGGGGCAGATACGCAGTATTTT.

This chain connects TRBV13 to TRBJ2-7; 11 bases are a match to TRBD2. CDR1 PRHDT and CDR2 FYEKMQ come from the germline V gene (reference sequence). J gave up 1 base and V 0 bases, and 8 bases lay outside the gene matches. The CDR3 runs 18 residues. CDR3 sequence (DNA): TGTGCCAGCAGCTTAGGGACTAGCGGGGCCCAGGGATCCTACGAGCAGTACTTC. Translated: CASSLGTSGAQGSYEQYF. Supplemented by reference TRBV13 and TRBJ2-7, the full variable domain reads AAGVIQSPRHLIKEKRETATLKCYPIPRHDTVYWYQQGPGQDPQFLISFYEKMQSDKGSIPDRFSAQQFSDYHSELNMSSLELGDSALYFCASSLGTSGAQGSYEQYFGPGTRLTVT.

This chain connects TRBV2 to TRBJ1-5; 8 nucleotides line up with TRBD1. From germline, CDR1 is SNHLY and CDR2 FYNNEI. With V trimmed by 6 bases and J by 0 bases, 7 bases remained unmatched. The CDR3 contains 16 residues. CDR3: CASRTGALYSNQPQHF. The CDR3 DNA is TGTGCCAGCAGGACAGGGGCCCTGTATAGCAATCAGCCCCAGCATTTT.

The V gene is TRBV5-6, the J gene TRBJ1-1, with D uncertain. V was trimmed by 3 bases and J by 1 base, leaving 10 bases between them. The CDR3 has 14 residues. The germline V gene encodes CDR1 SGHDT and CDR2 YYEEEE. This CDR3 reads CASSWRDGNTEAFF. In DNA, the CDR3 is TGTGCCAGCAGCTGGCGGGATGGGAACACTGAAGCTTTCTTT.

Only one count was recorded for this clone. The chain recombines TRBV5-4 with TRBJ2-5; D is undetermined. The CDR3 extends over 13 amino acids. CDR1 is SGHNT and CDR2 is YYREEE in the germline V gene (reference sequence). Between the trimmed V and J ends, which lost 0 bases and 5 bases, there was a span of 8 bases. CDR3 sequence: CASSLDGPETQYF. Here the CDR3 DNA reads TGTGCCAGCAGCTTGGACGGTCCGGAGACCCAGTACTTC.

This chain connects TRBV13 to TRBJ2-7; 11 nucleotides match TRBD1. CDR3 size: 17 residues. J lost 0 bases, V lost 3 bases, and 7 bases had no gene match. The germline CDR1 and CDR2 sequences are PRHDT and FYEKMQ (reference sequence). The CDR3 region has the DNA TGTGCCAGCAGCTTTAGGGACAGGGGGGGGCTCTCCTACGAGCAGTACTTC. Encoded protein: CASSFRDRGGLSYEQYF.

This chain connects TRBV19 to TRBJ2-5; TRBD2 might be the D (5 bases). Trimming shortened V by 7 bases and J by 4 bases, and 7 bases separated the two germline ends. CDR1 and CDR2 (germline): LNHDA, SQIVND (reference sequence). This CDR3 is 11 amino acids long. CDR3 nucleotides: TGTGCCAGTAAGAGCGGAGAGACCCAGTACTTC. It yields the protein CASKSGETQYF.

This chain links TRBV7-2 with TRBJ2-3; D is perhaps TRBD2 (6 bases). CDR1 is SGHTA, CDR2 FQGNSA, per germline. Trimming shortened V by 1 base and J by 4 bases, and 12 bases separated the two germline ends. The CDR3 has 15 amino acids. The CDR3 nucleotides read TGTGCCAGCAGCTTAGGACCGACTAGTTCAGATACGCAGTATTTT. This sequence encodes CASSLGPTSSDTQYF.

The chain joins TRBV21-1 to TRBJ1-1. TRBV21-1 is termed a pseudogene. The CDR3 has 15 amino acids. CDR3 in amino acids: CASSKPLRRCTEAFF. The CDR3 nucleotides are TGTGCCAGCAGCAAGCCCCTCCGGAGGTGCACTGAAGCTTTCTTT.

The chain couples TRBV6-5 to TRBJ1-2; tentatively, D is TRBD1 (5 bases). Trimming pared 0 bases from V and 0 bases from J, leaving 11 bases between. Germline CDR1 is MNHEY and CDR2 is SVGAGI. The CDR3 loop spans 16 amino acids. The chain's CDR3 is CASSYSAQGANYGYTF. As DNA, the CDR3 is TGTGCCAGCAGTTACTCAGCGCAGGGTGCTAACTATGGCTACACCTTC.

The chain couples TRBV9 to TRBJ2-7; maybe TRBD2 (7 bases). V lost 7 bases, J lost 5 bases, and 19 bases lay in between. Germline V gene sequence: CDR1 SGDLS, CDR2 YYNGEE. This CDR3 has 14 residues. The CDR3 DNA follows: TGTGCCAGCGCGGGCCAGCGCGGGGGCCACGAGCAGTACTTC. It is translated as CASAGQRGGHEQYF. Drawing the rest from reference TRBV9 and TRBJ2-7, the complete variable domain is DSGVTQTPKHLITATGQRVTLRCSPRSGDLSVYWYQQSLDQGLQFLIQYYNGEERAKGNILERFSAQQFPDLHSELNLSSLELGDSALYFCASAGQRGGHEQYFGPGTRLTVT.

The rearrangement uses TRBV6-5 and TRBJ1-5; TRBD1 matches at 9 bases. This CDR3 has 16 residues. V shed 2 bases and J 2 bases; nucleotides not matched to a gene: 4. Per germline, CDR1 MNHEY and CDR2 SVGAGI. CDR3 bases: TGTGCCAGCAGTTACGCCCGGACAGGGGGCAATCAGCCCCAGCATTTT. This sequence encodes CASSYARTGGNQPQHF.

V usage is TRBV19 and J usage is TRBJ1-1; TRBD1 agrees at 9 bases. Germline CDR1 is LNHDA and CDR2 is SQIVND (reference sequence). This CDR3 has 15 residues. J gave up 5 bases and V 6 bases, and 10 bases lay outside the gene matches. CDR3 bases: TGTGCCAGTAGAACCCGGGACAGGGAGAGGACTGAAGCTTTCTTT. Protein: CASRTRDRERTEAFF. Filled out from reference TRBV19 and TRBJ1-1, the complete variable domain reads DGGITQSPKYLFRKEGQNVTLSCEQNLNHDAMYWYRQDPGQGLRLIYYSQIVNDFQKGDIAEGYSVSREKKESFPLTVTSAQKNPTAFYLCASRTRDRERTEAFFGQGTRLTVV.

The J gene is TRBJ1-6, the V gene TRBV6-4; D is uncertain. This CDR3 region has 14 residues. CDR1 and CDR2 (germline): MRHNA, SNTAGT. Trimming left V 1 base short and J 7 bases short, with 8 bases between. The CDR3 nucleotides read TGTGCCAGCAGTGACTTTGGAGGCAATTCACCCCTCCACTTT. The encoded protein is CASSDFGGNSPLHF.

The J gene is TRBJ2-7, the V gene TRBV5-4; D is perhaps TRBD2 (6 bases). The CDR3 runs to 16 residues. CDR1 SGHNT and CDR2 YYREEE come from the germline V gene (reference sequence). V was pared by 4 bases and J by 2 bases, with 19 bases between. CDR3 bases: TGTGCCAGCAGCCCCTCCCCTTCGGGGGAAACCTACGAGCAGTACTTC. Protein sequence: CASSPSPSGETYEQYF.

This clone has only a few counts. The V gene is TRBV6-1, the J gene TRBJ1-1, with TRBD1 as a possible D gene (5 bases). V was cut by 4 bases and J by 9 bases, with 15 bases left in between. The germline V gene has CDR1 MNHNS and CDR2 SASEGT. The length of the CDR3 is 13 residues. In nucleotides, the CDR3 is TGTGCCAGCAGTGCTCGGGGGGTAACCAAAGCTTTCTTT. Its protein is CASSARGVTKAFF.